In this sample, the clone carrying this TCR beta chain turned up a few times. The antigen is unknown. This entry is derived from a study of CD8 T cells in ankylosing spondylitis. General study findings and limits: Characteristic of ankylosing spondylitis blood, it appeared, was a TCR beta motif comprising about eight highly homologous variants.

This CDR3 is 14 amino acids long. Unmatched junction bases numbered 7, after V lost 4 bases and J lost 4 bases. CDR1 and CDR2 (germline): DFQATT, SNEGSKA (reference sequence). Via MiXCR, TCRdb re-called the 5' RACE reads, giving one row per CDR3 protein. The sample lists over 450,000 distinct CDR3 sequences, approximately 11% seen once, with 6.8% in the top ten. The sequenced sample consisted of blood, either unsorted or a sorted T cell fraction (not recorded which). The receptor was derived from a male donor with ankylosing spondylitis. The rearrangement joins TRBV20-1 to TRBJ1-3, with TRBD1 matching over 7 bases. CDR3 sequence: CSAKEGAWGNTIYF. CDR3 coding DNA: TGCAGTGCTAAGGAGGGGGCATGGGGAAACACCATATATTTT.